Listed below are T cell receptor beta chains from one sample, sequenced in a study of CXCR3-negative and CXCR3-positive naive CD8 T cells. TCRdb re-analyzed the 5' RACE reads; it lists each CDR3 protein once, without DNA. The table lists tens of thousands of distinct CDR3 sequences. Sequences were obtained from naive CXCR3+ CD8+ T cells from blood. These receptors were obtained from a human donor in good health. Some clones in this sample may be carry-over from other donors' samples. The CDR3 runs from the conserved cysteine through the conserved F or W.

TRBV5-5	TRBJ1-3	CASSLLGTPSGNTIYF
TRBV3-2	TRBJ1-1	CASTLTTIAEAFF
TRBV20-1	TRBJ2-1	CSARPPAEYNEQFF
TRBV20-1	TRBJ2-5	CSASGGLIQETQYF
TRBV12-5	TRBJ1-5	CASGLFEAHIAPQHF
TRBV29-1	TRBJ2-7	CSVEEDNLPEKYF
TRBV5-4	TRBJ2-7	CASSFQGEGEQYF
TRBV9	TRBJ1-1	CASSVELDGEAFF
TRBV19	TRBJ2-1	CASSIGGHEQFF
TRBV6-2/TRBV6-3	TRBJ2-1	CASSWDLAGGLTGEQFF
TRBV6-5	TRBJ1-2	CASSYEAGGYGYTF
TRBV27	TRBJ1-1	CASSLGGNTGAFF
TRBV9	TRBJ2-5	CASSGRDSQETQYF
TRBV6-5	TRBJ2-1	CATGTSTYNEQFF
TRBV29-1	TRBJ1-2	CSVGKPGRYAADYGYTF
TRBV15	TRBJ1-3	CATSAQGSSGNTIYF
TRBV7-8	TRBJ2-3	CASSLMDTQYF
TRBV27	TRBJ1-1	CASSLGINTEAFF
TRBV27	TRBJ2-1	CASSSDSLGINEQFF
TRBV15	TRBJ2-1	CATSRTRDPQDEQFF
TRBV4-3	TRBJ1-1	CASSQDRGLHAFF
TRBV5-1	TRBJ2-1	CASSLDVGNEQFF
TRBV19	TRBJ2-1	CATATSSYNEQFF
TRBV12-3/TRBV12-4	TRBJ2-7	CASSIGTGEYYEQYF
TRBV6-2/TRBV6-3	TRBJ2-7	CASSYSGDTAGEQYF
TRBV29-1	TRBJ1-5	CSVRRWHQPQHF
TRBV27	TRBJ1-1	CASSPSTATGNTEAFF
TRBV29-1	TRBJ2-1	CSVEDIADEQFF
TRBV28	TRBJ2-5	CASAGGNQETQYF
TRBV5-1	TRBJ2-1	CASSDTGLAKYNEQFF
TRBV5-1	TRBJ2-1	CASAAGLAGDEQFF
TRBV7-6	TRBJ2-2	CASSLDRDAGELFF
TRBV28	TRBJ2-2	CASSSRQGVTGELFF
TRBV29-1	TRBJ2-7	CSAVQGVGSYEQYF
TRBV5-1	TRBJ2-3	CASSYRISWSSTDTQYF
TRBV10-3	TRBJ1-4	CAISDRESEKLFF
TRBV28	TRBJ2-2	CASRTGTANTGELFF
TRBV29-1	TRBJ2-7	CSVVNSSSYEQYF
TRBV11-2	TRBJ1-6	CASSPKPDSPLHF
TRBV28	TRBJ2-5	CASSLFLGDSQETQYF
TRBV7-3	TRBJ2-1	CASSLGLAGMNEQFF
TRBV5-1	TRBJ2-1	CASSLSGSFPYNEQFF